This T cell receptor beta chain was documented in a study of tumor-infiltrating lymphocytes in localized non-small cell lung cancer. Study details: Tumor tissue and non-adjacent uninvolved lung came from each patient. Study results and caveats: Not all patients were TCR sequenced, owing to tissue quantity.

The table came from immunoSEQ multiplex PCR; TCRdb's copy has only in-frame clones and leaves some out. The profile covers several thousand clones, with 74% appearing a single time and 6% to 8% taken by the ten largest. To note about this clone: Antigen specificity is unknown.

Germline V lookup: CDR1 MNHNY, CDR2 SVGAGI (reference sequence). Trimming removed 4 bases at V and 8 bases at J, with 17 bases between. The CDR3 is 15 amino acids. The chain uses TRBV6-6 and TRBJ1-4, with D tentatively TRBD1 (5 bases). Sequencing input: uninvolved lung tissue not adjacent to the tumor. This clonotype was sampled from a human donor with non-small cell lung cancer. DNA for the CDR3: TGTGCCAGCAGTTCCCCGAGGGGTATTGGAGAAAAACTGTTTTTT. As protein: CASSSPRGIGEKLFF.